The 3 T cell receptor beta chains given below trace back to one sample, sequenced in a study of long-term antiretroviral therapy in people with HIV. The assay, immunoSEQ v3.0, was run at survey level. TCRdb's table, derived via immunoSEQ multiplex PCR, lists solely in-frame clones and lacks some. The sample has tens of thousands of clones, around 96% seen once; the top ten hold less than 2.5%. The sample in question was unsorted PBMCs, obtained roughly 6.9 years after starting antiretroviral therapy. These receptors were taken from a man aged 30-40 years with HIV.

The chain couples TRBV6-5 to TRBJ2-5; D uncertain. Germline V CDR1 and CDR2: MNHEY, SVGAGI. Trimming cost V 8 bases and J 3 bases, with 7 bases left between them. The CDR3 is made up of 11 amino acids. CDR3 protein: CASYAEETQYF. For the CDR3, the DNA is TGTGCCAGCTACGCGGAAGAGACCCAGTACTTC.

This chain uses TRBV9 with TRBJ2-7, with D maybe TRBD2 (5 bases). This CDR3 has 15 residues. Trimming shortened V by 1 base and J by 2 bases, and 13 bases separated the two germline ends. The V gene's germline CDR1 is SGDLS and CDR2 YYNGEE. The CDR3 coding sequence is TGTGCCAGCAGCGTATCACCTGGGAGCACCTACGAGCAGTACTTC. Amino acids: CASSVSPGSTYEQYF.

The rearrangement joins TRBV12-5 to TRBJ2-1; a possible D gene is TRBD2 (6 bases). Germline loops: CDR1 LGHNT, CDR2 FRNRAP. This CDR3 comprises 17 residues. The V end was cut by 5 bases, the J end by 0 bases, with 17 bases between. The DNA for the CDR3 is TGTGCTAGTGGTCCCCCGGGTGCAGCGGGCTCCTACAATGAGCAGTTCTTC. This sequence encodes CASGPPGAAGSYNEQFF.